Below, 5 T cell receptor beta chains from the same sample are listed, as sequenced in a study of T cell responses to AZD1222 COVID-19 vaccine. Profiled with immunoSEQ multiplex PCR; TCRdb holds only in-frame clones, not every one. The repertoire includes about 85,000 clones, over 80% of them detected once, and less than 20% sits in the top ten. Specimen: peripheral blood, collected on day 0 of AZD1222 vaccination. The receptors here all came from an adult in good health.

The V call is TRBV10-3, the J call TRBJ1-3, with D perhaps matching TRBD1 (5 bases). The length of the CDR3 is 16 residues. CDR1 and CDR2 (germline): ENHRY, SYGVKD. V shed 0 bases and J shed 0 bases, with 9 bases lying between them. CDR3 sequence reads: CAISESAGTSGNTIYF. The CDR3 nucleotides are TGTGCCATCAGTGAGTCGGCGGGGACCTCTGGAAACACCATATATTTT.

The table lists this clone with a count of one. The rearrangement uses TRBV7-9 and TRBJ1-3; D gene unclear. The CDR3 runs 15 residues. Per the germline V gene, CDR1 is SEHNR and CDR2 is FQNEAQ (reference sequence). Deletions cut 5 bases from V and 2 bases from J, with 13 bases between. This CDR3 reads CASSPSSGTGNTIYF. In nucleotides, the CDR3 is TGTGCCAGCAGCCCTTCATCGGGAACTGGAAACACCATATATTTT. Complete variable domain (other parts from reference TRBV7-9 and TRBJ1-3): DTGVSQNPRHKITKRGQNVTFRCDPISEHNRLYWYRQTLGQGPEFLTYFQNEAQLEKSRLLSDRFSAERPKGSFSTLEIQRTEQGDSAMYLCASSPSSGTGNTIYFGEGSWLTVV.

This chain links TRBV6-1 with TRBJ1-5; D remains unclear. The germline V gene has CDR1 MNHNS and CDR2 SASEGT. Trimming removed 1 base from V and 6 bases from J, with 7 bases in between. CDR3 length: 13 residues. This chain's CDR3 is CASSEGGLQPQHF. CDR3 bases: TGTGCCAGCAGTGAAGGAGGGCTTCAGCCCCAGCATTTT.

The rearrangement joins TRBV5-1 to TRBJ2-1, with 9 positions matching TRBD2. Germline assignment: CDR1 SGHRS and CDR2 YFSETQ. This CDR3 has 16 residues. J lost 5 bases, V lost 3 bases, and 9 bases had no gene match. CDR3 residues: CASSSTSGPYDNEQFF. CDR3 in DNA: TGCGCCAGCAGCTCGACTAGCGGCCCTTACGACAATGAGCAGTTCTTC.

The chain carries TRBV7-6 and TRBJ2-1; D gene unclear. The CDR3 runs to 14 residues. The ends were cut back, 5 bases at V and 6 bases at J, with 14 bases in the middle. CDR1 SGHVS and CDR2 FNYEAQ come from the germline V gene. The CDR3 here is CASSPGPFRNEQFF. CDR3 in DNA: TGTGCCAGCAGCCCGGGTCCGTTTCGCAATGAGCAGTTCTTC.